One sample yielded the 27 T cell receptor beta chains listed below, sequenced in a study of neurological immune-mediated disorders. TCRdb processed the 5' RACE reads anew with MiXCR; each CDR3 protein has one entry. The sample shows under 80,000 distinct CDR3 sequences, approximately 4.1% of them seen only once. Sequenced: PBMCs. The receptors come from a young man with multiple sclerosis.

This clonotype was counted many times. The chain carries TRBV7-6 and TRBJ2-2; 8 bases are a match to TRBD1. Germline V gene sequence: CDR1 SGHVS, CDR2 FNYEAQ. V trimming: 5 bases; J trimming: 8 bases; junction bases outside the gene matches: 1. The CDR3 has 12 residues. In DNA form, the CDR3 reads TGTGCCAGCAGCCGACAGGGGGGGGAGCTGTTTTTT. Its protein product is CASSRQGGELFF.

This clonotype showed up many times. The chain combines TRBV4-3 with TRBJ2-7, with 8 positions matching TRBD1. The germline V gene encodes CDR1 LGHNA and CDR2 YSLEER. V shed 0 bases, J shed 3 bases, and the junction held 10 bases outside the gene matches. The CDR3 runs 17 residues. The CDR3 reads CASSQESWDRSIYEQYF. For the CDR3, the DNA is TGCGCCAGCAGCCAAGAATCATGGGACAGGTCGATCTACGAGCAGTACTTC.

This clonotype was counted many times. The genes are TRBV7-9 and TRBJ2-5; the D is unclear. Germline V CDR1 and CDR2: SEHNR, FQNEAQ (reference sequence). This CDR3 comprises 14 residues. The V end was cut by 5 bases, the J end by 1 base, with 11 bases between. The CDR3 protein is CASSLGRTQETQYF. In DNA form, the CDR3 reads TGTGCCAGCAGCCTCGGTAGAACCCAAGAGACCCAGTACTTC.

This clonotype was counted many times. The rearrangement links TRBV6-5 to TRBJ1-2, with TRBD1 identical over 7 bases. The CDR3 has 15 residues. Germline V gene data show CDR1 as MNHEY and CDR2 as SVGAGI. J lost 5 bases, V lost 2 bases, and 8 bases had no gene match. CDR3 sequence reads: CASSYQTGNRYGYTF. CDR3 in DNA: TGTGCCAGCAGTTACCAGACAGGGAATCGGTATGGCTACACCTTC.

In this sample, this clonotype turned up many times. The chain joins TRBV10-3 to TRBJ2-3; perhaps TRBD2 as D (6 bases). CDR1 and CDR2 (germline): ENHRY, SYGVKD. With 8 bases removed from V and 3 bases from J, the gap between germline ends came to 12 bases. The CDR3 has 13 amino acids. The CDR3: CAILSGGTDTQYF. In nucleotides, the CDR3 is TGTGCCATCCTCAGTGGGGGGACAGATACGCAGTATTTT.

In this sample, this clonotype turned up many times. The chain joins TRBV7-9 to TRBJ1-1, with D tentatively TRBD1 (6 bases). The V and J ends lost 7 bases and 0 bases respectively, with 12 bases between them. Germline assignment: CDR1 SEHNR and CDR2 FQNEAQ (reference sequence). This CDR3 comprises 14 residues. Written as DNA, the CDR3 is TGTGCCAGCAAAACGGGGGCCATGAACACTGAAGCTTTCTTT. Encoded protein: CASKTGAMNTEAFF.

This clonotype was observed many times. This chain connects TRBV12-3 or TRBV12-4 to TRBJ1-2, with a tentative D call TRBD1 (6 bases). The CDR3 contains 14 residues. V dropped 3 bases and J dropped 4 bases, with 12 bases sitting between them. The chain's CDR3 is CASSLRDMAYGYTF. The CDR3 coding sequence is TGTGCCAGCAGTTTGCGGGACATGGCCTATGGCTACACCTTC.

Points on this clonotype: In this CDR3 the conserved last residue, phenylalanine or tryptophan, is missing, so a read error is likely. The chain is built from TRBV20-1 and TRBJ1-5, with 8 positions matching TRBD1. The V segment lost 7 bases and the J segment 2 bases; nucleotides outside the gene matches: 10. The CDR3 is 15 amino acids. Per the germline V gene, CDR1 is DFQATT and CDR2 is SNEGSKA (reference sequence). This CDR3 reads CSGNQGAGGNQPQHS. The CDR3 nucleotides read TGCAGTGGCAATCAGGGGGCGGGTGGCAATCAGCCCCAGCATTCT.

This clonotype has at least ten counts. This chain joins TRBV12-3 or TRBV12-4 and TRBJ1-2, with unresolved D. V was clipped by 3 bases and J by 3 bases, with 11 bases between them. The CDR3 has 14 amino acids. This CDR3 reads CASSFSDGYYGYTF. CDR3 coding DNA: TGTGCCAGCAGTTTCAGTGACGGCTACTATGGCTACACCTTC.

This clonotype was counted at least ten times. This chain uses TRBV5-1 with TRBJ2-7; the D is unclear. The germline gives CDR1 SGHRS, CDR2 YFSETQ. Trimming removed 0 bases from V and 2 bases from J, with 9 bases in between. CDR3 length: 14 residues. CDR3 protein: CASSLGLAPYEQYF. CDR3 sequence (DNA): TGCGCCAGCAGCTTGGGACTGGCCCCCTACGAGCAGTACTTC.

This clonotype was recorded many times. V and J are TRBV10-3 and TRBJ2-5; 9 bases are shared with TRBD2. In germline, CDR1 is ENHRY, CDR2 SYGVKD. V lost 10 bases, J lost 1 base, and 7 bases stayed unmatched. The CDR3 is 14 residues long. CDR3 nucleotide sequence: TGTGCCAGTACCCCAGCGGGGGGCCAAGAGACCCAGTACTTC. Translating it yields CASTPAGGQETQYF.

Ten or more counts support this clonotype. The chain employs TRBV6-5 and TRBJ1-2; tentatively, D is TRBD1 (5 bases). The CDR3 runs to 16 residues. The V gene lost 0 bases and the J gene lost 4 bases, with 15 bases spanning the gap. Germline V gives CDR1 MNHEY, CDR2 SVGAGI. The CDR3, as DNA: TGTGCCAGCAGTTACTCGATACGGGGGGAGGGCTATGGCTACACCTTC. Translated: CASSYSIRGEGYGYTF.

In its sample, this clonotype was seen many times. The chain links TRBV20-1 to TRBJ1-2; 9 nucleotides match TRBD1. Germline lookup yields CDR1 DFQATT and CDR2 SNEGSKA (reference sequence). There are 13 residues in the CDR3. V trimming: 3 bases; J trimming: 7 bases; junction bases outside the gene matches: 6. CDR3: CSASGQGQGGYTF. CDR3 coding DNA: TGCAGTGCTAGTGGACAGGGGCAGGGTGGCTACACCTTC.

This clonotype was observed a few times. The CDR3 spells CASGLVDRSEQYF. In DNA form, the CDR3 reads TGTGCTAGTGGTTTGGTCGACCGGTCCGAGCAGTACTTC. This chain joins TRBV12-5 and TRBJ2-7, with no clear D. V dropped 0 bases and J dropped 6 bases, with 9 bases sitting between them. The CDR3 loop spans 13 amino acids. Per germline, CDR1 LGHNT and CDR2 FRNRAP.

This clonotype was counted many times. The rearrangement uses TRBV5-6 and TRBJ2-7; the D gene is possibly TRBD1 (5 bases). V lost 4 bases and J lost 9, with 20 bases in between. This CDR3 has 14 amino acids. Germline V gives CDR1 SGHDT, CDR2 YYEEEE. Here the CDR3 reads CASSHRDSSFGQYF. CDR3 sequence (DNA): TGTGCCAGCAGCCATCGAGACAGCTCTTTTGGGCAGTACTTC.

This clonotype was observed many times. This sequence joins TRBV7-9 and TRBJ1-1; D possibly corresponds to TRBD1 (6 bases). V lost 2 bases and J 1 base, leaving 11 bases between the germline ends. The CDR3 runs to 15 residues. CDR1 SEHNR and CDR2 FQNEAQ come from the germline V gene (reference sequence). CDR3 DNA sequence: TGTGCCAGCAGCTTAAGACAGGCACCGAACACTGAAGCTTTCTTT. Its protein is CASSLRQAPNTEAFF.

This clonotype was detected many times. This chain joins TRBV7-2 and TRBJ2-3, with D perhaps assigned TRBD1 or TRBD2 (5 bases each). Trimming shortened V by 4 bases and J by 9 bases, and 11 bases separated the two germline ends. This CDR3 is 12 amino acids long. Germline loops: CDR1 SGHTA, CDR2 FQGNSA. This CDR3 reads CASSSQWDTQYF. The CDR3 DNA reads as TGTGCCAGCAGCTCCCAGTGGGACACGCAGTATTTT.

This clonotype has at least ten counts. The chain combines TRBV6-5 with TRBJ2-2, with a weak D call TRBD1 (5 bases). The CDR3 spans 13 residues. The germline gives CDR1 MNHEY, CDR2 SVGAGI. Trimming removed 4 bases from V and 6 bases from J, with 9 bases in between. In nucleotides, the CDR3 is TGTGCCAGCAGTTCCCAGGGTCCCGGGGAGCTGTTTTTT. As protein: CASSSQGPGELFF.

This clonotype was counted many times. The chain carries TRBV5-1 and TRBJ1-2; 7 bases align to TRBD1. The CDR3 has 15 amino acids. Losses at the gene ends were 4 bases for V and 0 bases for J; bases not matched to a gene: 6. In germline, CDR1 is SGHRS, CDR2 YFSETQ. Here the CDR3 DNA reads TGCGCCAGCAGCCACGGACAGGAACCTAACTATGGCTACACCTTC. Translated, it gives CASSHGQEPNYGYTF. Supplemented by reference TRBV5-1 and TRBJ1-2, the full variable domain reads KAGVTQTPRYLIKTRGQQVTLSCSPISGHRSVSWYQQTPGQGLQFLFEYFSETQRNKGNFPGRFSGRQFSNSRSEMNVSTLELGDSALYLCASSHGQEPNYGYTFGSGTRLTVV.

This clonotype has a count of ten or more. One end of the junction is discordant with germline, which a read error may explain. The chain joins TRBV20-1 to TRBJ1-5; 12 nucleotides line up with TRBD1. The CDR3 runs to 15 residues. Germline V gene data show CDR1 as DFQATT and CDR2 as SNEGSKA (reference sequence). The DNA for the CDR3 is TGCAGTGCTAGCGCCGGGACAGGGGGCAATCAGCCCCAGAATTTT. Residues: CSASAGTGGNQPQNF.

This clonotype was seen ten or more times. V is TRBV7-9 and J is TRBJ1-4; D may be TRBD1 (5 bases). Germline CDR1 reads SEHNR; CDR2 reads FQNEAQ (reference sequence). V was trimmed by 3 bases and J by 5 bases, leaving 16 bases between them. The CDR3 spans 16 residues. CDR3 in DNA: TGTGCCAGCAGCTTGGGGGTCGGGAGTACGAATGAAAAACTGTTTTTT. The encoded protein is CASSLGVGSTNEKLFF.

This clonotype was seen at least ten times. The V call is TRBV20-1, the J call TRBJ2-7; 7 nucleotides line up with TRBD2. The trim removed 4 bases at V and 0 bases at J, leaving 6 bases unmatched. In germline, CDR1 is DFQATT, CDR2 SNEGSKA (reference sequence). The CDR3 loop spans 14 amino acids. For the CDR3, the DNA is TGCAGTGCTAACCAAGCGGGGCGCTCCTACGAGCAGTACTTC. It yields the protein CSANQAGRSYEQYF.

This clonotype was counted ten times or more. The genes are TRBV25-1 and TRBJ2-3; D is unresolved. CDR1 is MGHDK, CDR2 SYGVNS, per germline. V was pared by 8 bases and J by 7 bases, with 4 bases between. CDR3 size: 9 residues. CDR3 DNA: TGTGCCAGCCGACATACGCAGTATTTT. Protein sequence: CASRHTQYF.

This clonotype was seen more than once but under ten times. The V gene is TRBV18, the J gene TRBJ2-1; 10 bases line up with TRBD2. The germline CDR1 and CDR2 sequences are KGHSH and LQKENI. V lost 3 bases and J lost 5; bases outside the gene matches: 4. The CDR3 consists of 15 residues. DNA of the CDR3: TGTGCCAGCTCACCTCTAGCGGGGGCGGACAATGAGCAGTTCTTC. Its translation: CASSPLAGADNEQFF.

In this sample, this clonotype turned up many times. The chain combines TRBV9 with TRBJ1-4; the match to TRBD1 covers 8 bases. The CDR3 runs 17 residues. The germline CDR1 and CDR2 sequences are SGDLS and YYNGEE. V lost 3 bases to trimming and J lost 0 bases; unmatched junction nucleotides: 7. DNA of the CDR3: TGTGCCAGCAGCGGCAAGGCGACAGGGGCAACTAATGAAAAACTGTTTTTT. Protein sequence: CASSGKATGATNEKLFF.

This clonotype was detected many times. The gene calls are TRBV10-3 and TRBJ2-7; 8 nucleotides align to TRBD1. The CDR3 length is 16 residues. V shed 6 bases, J shed 1 base, and the junction held 11 bases outside the gene matches. Germline lookup yields CDR1 ENHRY and CDR2 SYGVKD. The CDR3 loop is CAIRLQDRGDSYEQYF. CDR3 DNA sequence: TGTGCCATCAGACTACAAGACAGGGGCGATTCCTACGAGCAGTACTTC.

Many counts were recorded for this clonotype. The chain recombines TRBV25-1 with TRBJ2-1; D is unresolved. Trimming cost V 6 bases and J 6 bases, with 12 bases left between them. The germline V gene encodes CDR1 MGHDK and CDR2 SYGVNS. The CDR3 covers 13 residues. The CDR3 loop is CASSRVGSNEQFF. CDR3 in DNA: TGTGCCAGCAGCAGAGTGGGCTCCAATGAGCAGTTCTTC.